This TCR beta chain was sequenced during a study of control samples from healthy donors and cancer patients. Looked up from germline, CDR1 is MGHRA and CDR2 is YSYEKL. The CDR3 is 16 amino acids. The ends were cut back, 0 bases at V and 5 bases at J, with 14 bases in the middle. Profiled with immunoSEQ multiplex PCR; TCRdb holds only in-frame clones, not every one. The sample includes some 180,000 clones. Sequenced sample: blood. The chain recombines TRBV4-1 with TRBJ1-5, with D hard to call. The TCR sequence derives from a woman aged 25 to 45 in good health. As DNA, the CDR3 is TGCGCCAGCAGCCAAGAGGCGGGGTCCGATTATCAGCCCCAGCATTTT. This codes for CASSQEAGSDYQPQHF.